This T cell receptor beta chain derives from a study of blood T cell repertoires in COVID-19. About the research overall: Sites across the United States, Italy and Spain contributed samples from acute and convalescent COVID-19.

The repertoire was sequenced with immunoSEQ multiplex PCR; TCRdb's copy has only in-frame clones and lacks some. Among approximately 130,000 clones listed, 86% were seen once. Germline V CDR1 and CDR2: LGHDT, YNNKEL (reference sequence). The J segment lost 5 bases and the V segment lost 2 bases, leaving 7 bases of the junction unmatched. This CDR3 region has 16 residues. Participants spanned ages roughly 18 to 95 years and resided in 20 to 30 US areas. Researchers sorted participants into cohorts using their self-reported clinical history. Resolution of symptoms, clearance, or two negative PCRs was present in recovered Cohort 3 donors.

Sample: PBMCs or T cells enriched from blood (not recorded which). This receptor was obtained from a woman between 45 and 65 years old who had recovered from COVID-19. This chain links TRBV3-1 (or the pseudogene TRBV3-2) with TRBJ2-5; 11 positions agree with TRBD1. CDR3 in amino acids: CASSQRTGGARETQYF. The CDR3 region has the DNA TGTGCCAGCAGCCAAAGGACAGGGGGCGCGAGGGAGACCCAGTACTTC.